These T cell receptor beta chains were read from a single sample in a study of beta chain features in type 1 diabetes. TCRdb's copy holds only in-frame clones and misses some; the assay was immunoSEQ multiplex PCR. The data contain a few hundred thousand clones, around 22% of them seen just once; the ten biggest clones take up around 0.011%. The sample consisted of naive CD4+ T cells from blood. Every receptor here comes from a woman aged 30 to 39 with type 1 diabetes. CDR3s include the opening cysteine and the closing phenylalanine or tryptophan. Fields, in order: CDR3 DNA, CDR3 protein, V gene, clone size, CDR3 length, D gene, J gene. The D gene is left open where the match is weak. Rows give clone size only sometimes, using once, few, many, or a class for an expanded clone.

CDR3nt: TGTGCCAGCAGTGAAATTCTAGCGGGAAATGAGCAGTTCTTC; CDR3aa: CASSEILAGNEQFF; v_gene: TRBV2; abundance: few; len: 14; d_gene: TRBD2; j_gene: TRBJ2-1
CDR3nt: TGTGCCAGCAGCGAAAAATCCGGGACAGGGATGTACGAGCAGTACTTC; CDR3aa: CASSEKSGTGMYEQYF; v_gene: TRBV6-1; abundance: -; len: 16; d_gene: TRBD1; j_gene: TRBJ2-7
CDR3nt: TGTGCCAGCAGCGTGACTAGCGGGAGTTTCTCCTACAATGAGCAGTTCTTC; CDR3aa: CASSVTSGSFSYNEQFF; v_gene: TRBV2; abundance: -; len: 17; d_gene: TRBD2; j_gene: TRBJ2-1
CDR3nt: TGTGCCAGCAGCCCAAGGACTAGCGGGAGTGGCGAGCAGTACTTC; CDR3aa: CASSPRTSGSGEQYF; v_gene: TRBV13; abundance: -; len: 15; d_gene: TRBD2; j_gene: TRBJ2-7
CDR3nt: TGCGCCAGCTCTGCCAGGGGTGAGGGCTACGAGCAGTACTTC; CDR3aa: CASSARGEGYEQYF; v_gene: TRBV5-1; abundance: few; len: 14; d_gene: -; j_gene: TRBJ2-7
CDR3nt: TGTGCCAGTAGCTGGGGGGGCACCTCGCGAACTGAAGCTTTCTTT; CDR3aa: CASSWGGTSRTEAFF; v_gene: TRBV19; abundance: -; len: 15; d_gene: -; j_gene: TRBJ1-1
CDR3nt: TGTGCCTGGAGTCTTCGTGGCGGTGAAAAACTGTTTTTT; CDR3aa: CAWSLRGGEKLFF; v_gene: TRBV30; abundance: -; len: 13; d_gene: -; j_gene: TRBJ1-4
CDR3nt: TGTGCCAGCAGCCCTAGGGACTTCTCAGATACGCAGTATTTT; CDR3aa: CASSPRDFSDTQYF; v_gene: TRBV7-3; abundance: -; len: 14; d_gene: -; j_gene: TRBJ2-3
CDR3nt: TGTGCCAGCAGCAAAATGGCTAGCTTCACCTACAATGAGCAGTTCTTC; CDR3aa: CASSKMASFTYNEQFF; v_gene: TRBV9; abundance: few; len: 16; d_gene: -; j_gene: TRBJ2-1
CDR3nt: TGTGCCAGCAGCCGCTATAGCACTGCAACCTACGAGCAGTACTTC; CDR3aa: CASSRYSTATYEQYF; v_gene: TRBV4-2; abundance: few; len: 15; d_gene: -; j_gene: TRBJ2-7
CDR3nt: TGTGCCAGCTCACGTGACCTCCGGGACAAAGAGACCCAGTACTTC; CDR3aa: CASSRDLRDKETQYF; v_gene: TRBV18; abundance: few; len: 15; d_gene: -; j_gene: TRBJ2-5
CDR3nt: TGTGCCAGCAGCACCGGGACTCCCGTCTCCTACGAGCAGTACTTC; CDR3aa: CASSTGTPVSYEQYF; v_gene: TRBV5-8; abundance: -; len: 15; d_gene: -; j_gene: TRBJ2-7
CDR3nt: TGTGCCTGGAGTGTATTGGGGAGAGGCTACACCTTC; CDR3aa: CAWSVLGRGYTF; v_gene: TRBV30; abundance: -; len: 12; d_gene: -; j_gene: TRBJ1-2
CDR3nt: TGTGCCAGCAGCTTATCGCTTGGGCTGACTGAAGCTTTCTTT; CDR3aa: CASSLSLGLTEAFF; v_gene: TRBV7-9; abundance: few; len: 14; d_gene: -; j_gene: TRBJ1-1
CDR3nt: TGTGCCAGCAGCTTGGAACAGGGAACGCAGTATTTT; CDR3aa: CASSLEQGTQYF; v_gene: TRBV5-5; abundance: few; len: 12; d_gene: -; j_gene: TRBJ2-3
CDR3nt: TGCAGCGTTTCCGGGACAGGCGGATACGAGCAGTACTTC; CDR3aa: CSVSGTGGYEQYF; v_gene: TRBV29-1; abundance: few; len: 13; d_gene: TRBD1; j_gene: TRBJ2-7
CDR3nt: TGTGCCTGGAGTGCCCAGGGTTGGACTGAAGCTTTCTTT; CDR3aa: CAWSAQGWTEAFF; v_gene: TRBV30; abundance: -; len: 13; d_gene: -; j_gene: TRBJ1-1
CDR3nt: TGCAGCGTTCGGGACAGGCGCTACGAGCAGTACTTC; CDR3aa: CSVRDRRYEQYF; v_gene: TRBV29-1; abundance: -; len: 12; d_gene: TRBD1; j_gene: TRBJ2-7
CDR3nt: TGTGCCACCAGCAGAGCGCAGGGGTTCACTGAAGCTTTCTTT; CDR3aa: CATSRAQGFTEAFF; v_gene: TRBV15; abundance: -; len: 14; d_gene: -; j_gene: TRBJ1-1
CDR3nt: TGTGCCAGCAGCTTAGGGGGAAGGGACATCAGAAACTATGGCTACACCTTC; CDR3aa: CASSLGGRDIRNYGYTF; v_gene: TRBV7-2; abundance: -; len: 17; d_gene: -; j_gene: TRBJ1-2
CDR3nt: TGTGCCAGCAGTGAATATACCAGGGATCAGTTCTTC; CDR3aa: CASSEYTRDQFF; v_gene: TRBV25-1; abundance: few; len: 12; d_gene: -; j_gene: TRBJ2-1
CDR3nt: TGCGCCAGCAGCCAACTCGGACAGGGCTATCAGCCCCAGCATTTT; CDR3aa: CASSQLGQGYQPQHF; v_gene: TRBV4-1; abundance: few; len: 15; d_gene: TRBD1; j_gene: TRBJ1-5
CDR3nt: TGTGCCAGCAGTTTATGGGGCCAGGATACGCAGTATTTT; CDR3aa: CASSLWGQDTQYF; v_gene: TRBV27; abundance: -; len: 13; d_gene: -; j_gene: TRBJ2-3
CDR3nt: TGTGCCAGCAGCGCAGACGGACAAAGCTCCTACGAGCAGTACTTC; CDR3aa: CASSADGQSSYEQYF; v_gene: TRBV9; abundance: few; len: 15; d_gene: -; j_gene: TRBJ2-7
CDR3nt: TGTGCCAGCAGTTCCACCAGGGATCAGCCCCAGCATTTT; CDR3aa: CASSSTRDQPQHF; v_gene: TRBV28; abundance: -; len: 13; d_gene: -; j_gene: TRBJ1-5
CDR3nt: TGTGCCAGCTCACAGCGGTCAGATACGCAGTATTTT; CDR3aa: CASSQRSDTQYF; v_gene: TRBV18; abundance: few; len: 12; d_gene: -; j_gene: TRBJ2-3
CDR3nt: TGCAGCGTTGACTCCTCTCGCTCTGGAAACACCATATATTTT; CDR3aa: CSVDSSRSGNTIYF; v_gene: TRBV29-1; abundance: -; len: 14; d_gene: -; j_gene: TRBJ1-3
CDR3nt: TGTGCCTGGATCACCCCAGTCACCCAGTACTTC; CDR3aa: CAWITPVTQYF; v_gene: TRBV30; abundance: -; len: 11; d_gene: -; j_gene: TRBJ2-5
CDR3nt: TGTGCTACCAGTGAAGACGGGGAAGAGGCAGATACGCAGTATTTT; CDR3aa: CATSEDGEEADTQYF; v_gene: TRBV6-1; abundance: -; len: 15; d_gene: -; j_gene: TRBJ2-3
CDR3nt: TGTGCCAGCAGCGAGGGGACAGGGGGTACGATATACGAGCAGTACTTC; CDR3aa: CASSEGTGGTIYEQYF; v_gene: TRBV9; abundance: -; len: 16; d_gene: TRBD1; j_gene: TRBJ2-7
CDR3nt: TGTGCCAGCAGCTTATGGGCGGGAGGACTCGCAGATACGCAGTATTTT; CDR3aa: CASSLWAGGLADTQYF; v_gene: TRBV7-2; abundance: few; len: 16; d_gene: TRBD2; j_gene: TRBJ2-3
CDR3nt: TGTGCCTGGAGTAGGTCTAGCGGAAGAAACACCGGGGAGCTGTTTTTT; CDR3aa: CAWSRSSGRNTGELFF; v_gene: TRBV30; abundance: few; len: 16; d_gene: TRBD2; j_gene: TRBJ2-2
CDR3nt: TGCAGCGTGTTTTTGCGATCCGAGCAGTACTTC; CDR3aa: CSVFLRSEQYF; v_gene: TRBV29-1; abundance: once; len: 11; d_gene: -; j_gene: TRBJ2-7
CDR3nt: TGTGCCAGCAGTTTGTGGCTAGCGGGAGCCTACGAGCAGTACTTC; CDR3aa: CASSLWLAGAYEQYF; v_gene: TRBV28; abundance: few; len: 15; d_gene: TRBD2; j_gene: TRBJ2-7
CDR3nt: TGTGCCAGCATATCTGATCGGGGGGCTTTCTTT; CDR3aa: CASISDRGAFF; v_gene: TRBV28; abundance: -; len: 11; d_gene: -; j_gene: TRBJ1-1